The 5 T cell receptor beta chains listed next were all sequenced from one sample in a study of T-cell memory formation after mild COVID-19. TCRdb re-analysed the 5' RACE reads in MiXCR, keeping a single row per CDR3 protein. This table has approximately 190,000 distinct CDR3 sequences, about a sixth appearing once. The specimen sequenced was PBMCs or a T cell subset sorted from them (not recorded which). The source is an adult woman who had mild COVID-19 (a few samples of this study predate the infection). Cell type and time point are not known.

This sequence joins TRBV7-2 and TRBJ2-2; D is possibly TRBD2 (6 bases). The germline V gene has CDR1 SGHTA and CDR2 FQGNSA. This CDR3 is 15 amino acids long. Trimming removed 1 base from V and 5 bases from J, with 11 bases in between. The CDR3 region is CASSLGFSGTGELFF. Written as DNA, the CDR3 is TGTGCCAGCAGCTTAGGGTTTAGCGGAACCGGGGAGCTGTTTTTT.

The rearrangement joins TRBV7-9 to TRBJ2-5, with 10 bases lining up with TRBD1. CDR1 and CDR2 (germline): SEHNR, FQNEAQ (reference sequence). This CDR3 region has 15 residues. V dropped 2 bases and J dropped 2; count of bases not matched to a gene: 2. The CDR3 DNA sequence: TGTGCCAGCAGCTTAAGACAGGGGGCACAAGAGACCCAGTACTTC. It codes for CASSLRQGAQETQYF.

The table lists this clonotype with a few counts. The chain carries TRBV3-1 and TRBJ1-5; TRBD1 aligns across 8 bases. J lost 5 bases, V lost 1 base, and 4 bases had no gene match. Germline CDR1 and CDR2: LGHDT and YNNKEL (reference sequence). The CDR3 consists of 15 residues. The CDR3, as DNA: TGTGCCAGCAGCCAAGCCGGGACAGGTGATCAGCCCCAGCATTTT. Amino acid sequence: CASSQAGTGDQPQHF.

The chain uses TRBV7-9 and TRBJ2-7; TRBD1 is a possible D gene (6 bases). V lost 10 bases and J 3 bases, leaving 10 bases between the germline ends. CDR1 and CDR2 from the germline V gene are SEHNR and FQNEAQ (reference sequence). The CDR3 totals 11 residues. Here the CDR3 DNA reads TGTGCCATCATGGACAGCTACGAGCAGTACTTC. It codes for CAIMDSYEQYF.

This clonotype has only a few counts. CDR3 sequence: CASSQEIAGEREQYF. In DNA, the CDR3 is TGTGCCAGCAGCCAAGAAATAGCGGGAGAGCGTGAGCAGTACTTC. The gene calls are TRBV4-2 and TRBJ2-7, with 9 positions matching TRBD2. Germline V CDR1 and CDR2: LGHNA, YNFKEQ. Trimming cost V 0 bases and J 7 bases; bases outside gene matches: 7. The CDR3 runs 15 residues.